The T cell receptor beta chain under discussion was sequenced for a study of graft-versus-host responses after intestinal transplantation. Study-wide results and caveats: Patients with graft-donor T cell macrochimerism had high graft-versus-host to host-versus-graft clonal ratios in allografts.

V lost 3 bases and J lost 1; bases outside the gene matches: 9. Germline CDR1 SGHRS, CDR2 YFSETQ. The CDR3 is made up of 16 amino acids. Note on this clone: What it binds is unknown.

Clones were read by immunoSEQ multiplex PCR, and TCRdb kept only the in-frame ones, dropping some. The repertoire holds 100,000 or so clones, with roughly 90% as singletons. The J gene is TRBJ2-7, the V gene TRBV5-1; TRBD1 matches 8 bases. The source material was unstimulated CD4+ T cells sorted from spleen or lymph node cells, sampled before intestinal transplant. The sequence came from a human donor who received an intestinal transplant. The CDR3 nucleotides read TGCGCCAGCAGCTACACACCGGGACAGGTGTCCTACGAGCAGTACTTC. This translates into CASSYTPGQVSYEQYF.